The 21 T cell receptor beta chains below were found in one sample sequenced in a study of T cell responses to AZD1222 COVID-19 vaccine (dated by TCRdb to 2020 to 2022). Library preparation used the immunoSEQ multiplex PCR assay. In TCRdb, the immuneACCESS table is reduced to in-frame sequences with V and J assigned. These tables do not hold every clone; where another copy was compared, an unresolved V gene accounts for under half, and the others remain unexplained. The table for this sample lists 100,000 to 150,000 clones; more than 90% of them were counted only once. The ten biggest clones cover roughly 1% of the sample. The time point label corresponds to: about 28 days (+/-7) after the second vaccine dose. The sequences come from peripheral blood, collected 28 days after the second AZD1222 dose. The origin of the receptors is an adult who received the AZD1222 COVID-19 vaccine.

A few counts support this clone. The chain joins TRBV2 to TRBJ2-2, with TRBD2 as a possible D gene (7 bases). V dropped 5 bases and J dropped 5 bases, with 15 bases sitting between them. Germline V gene sequence: CDR1 SNHLY, CDR2 FYNNEI. This CDR3 has 15 amino acids. The CDR3 region has the DNA TGTGCCAGCAGTATAAGACGGGGGGCGACCGGGGAGCTGTTTTTT. It translates to CASSIRRGATGELFF.

The chain recombines TRBV5-6 with TRBJ1-1; 10 positions agree with TRBD1. Germline V CDR1 and CDR2: SGHDT, YYEEEE. V was pared by 4 bases and J by 10 bases, with 7 bases of the junction left unmatched. This CDR3 is built from 13 residues. The CDR3, as DNA: TGTGCCAGCAGCGACCGACAGGGGGCCTCAGCTTTCTTT. This translates into CASSDRQGASAFF.

The rearrangement links TRBV7-2 to TRBJ2-7; D possibly corresponds to TRBD2 (6 bases). The germline V and J ends were trimmed by 0 bases and 5 bases, with 11 bases remaining between them. CDR3 size: 14 residues. The V gene's germline CDR1 is SGHTA and CDR2 FQGNSA. CDR3 in amino acids: CASSLAGSINEQYF. The CDR3, as DNA: TGTGCCAGCAGCTTAGCCGGGAGTATAAACGAGCAGTACTTC.

V and J are TRBV18 and TRBJ2-7, with no clear D. The CDR3 runs to 13 residues. Per germline, CDR1 KGHSH and CDR2 LQKENI. Trimming pared 0 bases from V and 7 bases from J, leaving 10 bases between. The CDR3 is CASSPPVIEEQYF. CDR3 in DNA: TGTGCCAGCTCACCACCGGTGATCGAGGAGCAGTACTTC.

The J gene is TRBJ2-1, the V gene TRBV6-5, with TRBD2 matching over 7 bases. Losses at the gene ends were 4 bases for V and 4 bases for J; bases not matched to a gene: 10. Germline CDR1 MNHEY, CDR2 SVGAGI. The CDR3 covers 16 residues. The CDR3 DNA reads as TGTGCCAGCAGTTTAATTGGTAGCGGGCCTTACAATGAGCAGTTCTTC. This encodes CASSLIGSGPYNEQFF.

J is TRBJ2-5 and V is TRBV28; TRBD2 aligns across 9 bases. Germline values: CDR1 MDHEN, CDR2 SYDVKM. With V trimmed by 4 bases and J by 5 bases, 11 bases remained unmatched. The CDR3 runs 16 residues. The DNA for the CDR3 is TGTGCCAGCAGTTGGGTAGCGGGAGACCCCCCCGAGACCCAGTACTTC. It specifies CASSWVAGDPPETQYF.

The rearrangement uses TRBV4-2 and TRBJ2-3; TRBD2 aligns across 7 bases. V dropped 4 bases and J dropped 2; count of bases not matched to a gene: 12. CDR3 size: 17 residues. The germline gives CDR1 LGHNA, CDR2 YNFKEQ. CDR3 in amino acids: CASSPTRGGRITDTQYF. The CDR3 DNA is TGTGCCAGCAGCCCAACCCGGGGCGGGAGAATCACAGATACGCAGTATTTT.

The chain is built from TRBV25-1 and TRBJ1-5; 9 positions match TRBD1. CDR1 is MGHDK and CDR2 is SYGVNS in the germline V gene. This CDR3 contains 14 residues. V trimming: 5 bases; J trimming: 7 bases; junction bases outside the gene matches: 6. This CDR3 is CASSTRTGEQPQHF. The CDR3 nucleotides read TGTGCCAGCAGTACACGGACAGGGGAGCAGCCCCAGCATTTT.

This rearrangement joins TRBV19 to TRBJ1-5, with D unclear. Germline CDR1 and CDR2: LNHDA and SQIVND (reference sequence). V dropped 2 bases and J dropped 2 bases, with 7 bases sitting between them. The CDR3 is made up of 14 amino acids. The DNA of the CDR3 is TGTGCCAGTAGTATAAGTTGGGGCAATCAGCCCCAGCATTTT. Encoded protein: CASSISWGNQPQHF.

The chain combines TRBV23-1 with TRBJ2-7, with D perhaps assigned TRBD1 or TRBD2 (6 bases each). TRBV23-1 is designated an ORF whose function remains uncertain. V was shortened by 3 bases and J by 3 bases, with 15 bases between the two germline ends. The CDR3 is made up of 15 amino acids. The CDR3 region has the DNA TGCGCCAGCAGTCAGGGGAGGACAGCAGACTACGAGCAGTACTTC. Its translation: CASSQGRTADYEQYF.

The V gene is TRBV3-1 (or the pseudogene TRBV3-2), the J gene TRBJ2-5, with 8 bases matching TRBD1. Germline-derived CDR1 and CDR2 are LGHDT and YNNKEL (reference sequence). CDR3 size: 16 residues. Trimming took 3 bases from V and 1 from J; bases not matched to a gene: 7. The CDR3 coding sequence is TGTGCCAGCAGCCAGGTAGACAGGGGTGGCCAAGAGACCCAGTACTTC. Amino acid sequence: CASSQVDRGGQETQYF.

The chain employs TRBV29-1 and TRBJ2-3; weak D call: TRBD2 (6 bases). Trimming stripped 3 bases from V and 2 bases from J, with 9 bases between. The CDR3 spans 13 residues. The germline V gene encodes CDR1 SQVTM and CDR2 ANQGSEA. The DNA of the CDR3 is TGCAGCGTTGAGCGGGGCTACACAGATACGCAGTATTTT. Protein: CSVERGYTDTQYF.

This sequence joins TRBV19 and TRBJ1-2, with D perhaps TRBD1 (6 bases). Looked up from germline, CDR1 is LNHDA and CDR2 is SQIVND (reference sequence). Trimming took off 3 bases at V and 6 bases at J, with 11 bases between the two ends. The CDR3 runs to 13 residues. CDR3 nucleotides: TGTGCCAGTAGTATCCCCAGGGGTCATGGCTACACCTTC. It encodes CASSIPRGHGYTF.

This clone was recorded only once. The CDR3 DNA follows: TGTGCCAGCAGCTTAGTAAGGGTCGGAGAGACCCAGTACTTC. It is translated as CASSLVRVGETQYF. V usage is TRBV11-2 and J usage is TRBJ2-5; D remains ambiguous. V shed 1 base and J shed 4 bases, with 10 bases lying between them. CDR1 SGHAT and CDR2 FQNNGV come from the germline V gene. The CDR3 extends over 14 amino acids.

This chain joins TRBV24-1 and TRBJ1-2, with D maybe TRBD1 (5 bases). V was cut by 4 bases and J by 7 bases, with 12 bases left in between. CDR3 length equals 13 residues. CDR1 KGHDR and CDR2 SFDVKD come from the germline V gene. The CDR3 sequence is CATSDPDGGGYTF. DNA for the CDR3: TGTGCCACCAGTGACCCCGACGGGGGTGGCTACACCTTC.

This clone was picked up a small number of times. The rearrangement links TRBV6-2 or TRBV6-3 to TRBJ2-1, with 10 positions matching TRBD2. Germline V gives CDR1 MNHEY, CDR2 SVGEGT. Losses at the gene ends were 2 bases for V and 0 bases for J; bases not matched to a gene: 7. CDR3 length: 18 amino acids. This CDR3 is CASSYPTSGPSSYNEQFF. The CDR3 coding sequence is TGTGCCAGCAGTTACCCGACTAGCGGGCCAAGCTCCTACAATGAGCAGTTCTTC.

This chain connects TRBV7-2 to TRBJ2-7; D remains unclear. CDR3 length: 12 amino acids. Trimming left V 1 base short and J 7 bases short, with 8 bases between. CDR1 and CDR2 (germline): SGHTA, FQGNSA. CDR3 residues: CASSLVGWEQYF. The CDR3 nucleotides are TGTGCCAGCAGCTTAGTAGGGTGGGAGCAGTACTTC.

The chain uses TRBV4-3 and TRBJ2-7; possible D gene TRBD2, 5 bases. The CDR3 runs 15 residues. V lost 0 bases, J lost 0 bases, and 9 bases lay in between. In germline, CDR1 is LGHNA, CDR2 YSLEER. DNA of the CDR3: TGCGCCAGCAGCCAAGATGGGAGCCGCTCCTACGAGCAGTACTTC. Translated, it gives CASSQDGSRSYEQYF.

There are many counts of this clone. This rearrangement joins TRBV19 to TRBJ1-2; D call uncertain. Germline lookup yields CDR1 LNHDA and CDR2 SQIVND (reference sequence). The CDR3 is 13 amino acids. Trimming took 2 bases from V and 2 from J, leaving 6 bases between them. DNA for the CDR3: TGTGCCAGTAGTATATCGGAGAACTATGGCTACACCTTC. It translates to CASSISENYGYTF.

This clone was detected only a few times. The chain uses TRBV28 and TRBJ2-7; TRBD2 matches 11 bases. Germline CDR1 MDHEN, CDR2 SYDVKM. Trimming took 1 base from V and 7 from J; bases not matched to a gene: 6. This CDR3 is 15 amino acids long. The CDR3 coding sequence is TGTGCCAGCAGTTTATTAGCGGGAGGGCCTCTGGAGCAGTACTTC. It translates to CASSLLAGGPLEQYF.

The V gene is TRBV6-6, the J gene TRBJ2-1; 10 bases fit TRBD2. Germline V gene data show CDR1 as MNHNY and CDR2 as SVGAGI (reference sequence). CDR3 size: 15 residues. With V trimmed by 8 bases and J by 5 bases, 9 bases remained unmatched. The CDR3 loop is CASRYSGGPNNEQFF. CDR3 in DNA: TGTGCCAGCCGCTATAGCGGGGGGCCCAACAATGAGCAGTTCTTC.